This T cell receptor (beta chain) comes out of a study of CD8 T cells in ankylosing spondylitis. The TCR beta libraries were generated through quantitative 5'-RACE incorporating molecular barcodes. TCRdb reanalysed the 5' RACE reads using MiXCR and keeps one entry per CDR3 protein. The sample lists over 450,000 distinct CDR3 sequences; approximately 12% were seen once. As to this clonotype: Its target is not known.

Study findings and constraints: Fewer than 10 highly homologous variants formed a TCR beta motif that appeared characteristic of ankylosing spondylitis blood.

This CDR3 comprises 17 residues. Unmatched junction bases numbered 13, after V lost 8 bases and J lost 7 bases. CDR1 and CDR2 from the germline V gene are MNHEY and SVGEGT. The genes are TRBV6-2 or TRBV6-3 and TRBJ2-1; 14 nucleotides agree with TRBD2. Sequenced: blood, either unsorted or a sorted T cell fraction (not recorded which). The receptor comes from a male donor with ankylosing spondylitis. The CDR3 DNA follows: TGTGCCAGCGGGGCGACTAGCGGGAGGGCCGGTACGAATGAGCAGTTCTTC. Translating gives CASGATSGRAGTNEQFF.